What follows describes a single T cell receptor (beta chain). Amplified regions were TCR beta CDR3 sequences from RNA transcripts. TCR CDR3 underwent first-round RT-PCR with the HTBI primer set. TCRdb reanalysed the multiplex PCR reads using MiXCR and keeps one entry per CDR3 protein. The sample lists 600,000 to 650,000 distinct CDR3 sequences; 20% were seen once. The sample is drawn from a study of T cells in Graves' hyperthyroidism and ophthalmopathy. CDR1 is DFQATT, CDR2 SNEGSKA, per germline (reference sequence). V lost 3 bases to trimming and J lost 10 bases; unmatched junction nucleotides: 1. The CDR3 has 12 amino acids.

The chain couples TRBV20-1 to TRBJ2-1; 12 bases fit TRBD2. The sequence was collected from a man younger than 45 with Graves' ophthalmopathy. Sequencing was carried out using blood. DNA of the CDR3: TGCAGTGCTAGGGGGACTAGCGGGGAGCAGTTCTTC. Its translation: CSARGTSGEQFF.